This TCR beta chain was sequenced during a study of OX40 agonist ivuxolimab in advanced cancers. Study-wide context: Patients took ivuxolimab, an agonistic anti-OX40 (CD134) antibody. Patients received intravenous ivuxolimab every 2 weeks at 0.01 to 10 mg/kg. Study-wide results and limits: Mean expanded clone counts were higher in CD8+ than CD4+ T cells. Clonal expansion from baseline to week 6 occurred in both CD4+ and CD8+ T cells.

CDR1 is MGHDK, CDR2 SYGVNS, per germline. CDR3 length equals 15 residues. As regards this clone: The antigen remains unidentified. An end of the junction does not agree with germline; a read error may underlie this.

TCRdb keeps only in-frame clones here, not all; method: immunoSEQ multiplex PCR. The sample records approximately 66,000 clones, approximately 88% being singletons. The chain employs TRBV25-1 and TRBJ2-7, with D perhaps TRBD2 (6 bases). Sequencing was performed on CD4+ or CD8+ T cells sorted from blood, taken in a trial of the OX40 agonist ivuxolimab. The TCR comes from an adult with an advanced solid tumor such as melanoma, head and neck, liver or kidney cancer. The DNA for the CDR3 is TGTGCCAGCAGTGAAAGGGGCAGGGACTCCTCCGAGCAGTACTTC. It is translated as CASSERGRDSSEQYF.